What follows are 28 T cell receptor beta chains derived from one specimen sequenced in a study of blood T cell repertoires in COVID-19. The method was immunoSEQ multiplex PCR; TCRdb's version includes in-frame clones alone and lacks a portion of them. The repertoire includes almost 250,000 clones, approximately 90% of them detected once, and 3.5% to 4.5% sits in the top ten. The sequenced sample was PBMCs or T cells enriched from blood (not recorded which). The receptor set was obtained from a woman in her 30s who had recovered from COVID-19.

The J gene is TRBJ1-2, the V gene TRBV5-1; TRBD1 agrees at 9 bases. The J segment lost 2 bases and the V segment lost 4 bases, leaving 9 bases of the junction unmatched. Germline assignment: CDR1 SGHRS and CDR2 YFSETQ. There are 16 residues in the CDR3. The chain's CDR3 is CASSLQGAPNNYGYTF. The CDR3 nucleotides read TGCGCCAGCAGCCTACAGGGGGCGCCTAACAACTATGGCTACACCTTC.

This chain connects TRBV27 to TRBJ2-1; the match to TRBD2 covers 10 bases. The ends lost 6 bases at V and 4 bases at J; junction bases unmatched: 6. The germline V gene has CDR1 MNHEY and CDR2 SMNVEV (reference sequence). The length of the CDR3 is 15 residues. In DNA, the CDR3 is TGTGCCAGCAGGTCCAGCGGGAGGGGTTACAATGAGCAGTTCTTC. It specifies CASRSSGRGYNEQFF.

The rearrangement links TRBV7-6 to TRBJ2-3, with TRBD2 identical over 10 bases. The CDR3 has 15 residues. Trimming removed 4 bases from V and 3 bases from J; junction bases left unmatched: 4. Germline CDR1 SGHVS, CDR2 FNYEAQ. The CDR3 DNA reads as TGTGCCAGCAGCTCCGGGACTAGCGTGACAGATACGCAGTATTTT. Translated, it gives CASSSGTSVTDTQYF.

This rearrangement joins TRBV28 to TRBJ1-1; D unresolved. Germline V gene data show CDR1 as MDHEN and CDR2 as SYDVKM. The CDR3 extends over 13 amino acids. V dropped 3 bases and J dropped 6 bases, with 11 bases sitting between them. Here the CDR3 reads CASSFFGGPEAFF. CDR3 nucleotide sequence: TGTGCCAGCAGTTTCTTTGGAGGACCTGAAGCTTTCTTT.

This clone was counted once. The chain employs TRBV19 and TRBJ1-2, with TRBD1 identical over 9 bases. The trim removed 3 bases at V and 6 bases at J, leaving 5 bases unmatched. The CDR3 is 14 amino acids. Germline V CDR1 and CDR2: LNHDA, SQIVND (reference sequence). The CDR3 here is CASSMGQGTDGYTF. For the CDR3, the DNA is TGTGCCAGTAGTATGGGACAGGGAACGGATGGCTACACCTTC. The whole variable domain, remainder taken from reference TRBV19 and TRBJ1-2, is DGGITQSPKYLFRKEGQNVTLSCEQNLNHDAMYWYRQDPGQGLRLIYYSQIVNDFQKGDIAEGYSVSREKKESFPLTVTSAQKNPTAFYLCASSMGQGTDGYTFGSGTRLTVV.

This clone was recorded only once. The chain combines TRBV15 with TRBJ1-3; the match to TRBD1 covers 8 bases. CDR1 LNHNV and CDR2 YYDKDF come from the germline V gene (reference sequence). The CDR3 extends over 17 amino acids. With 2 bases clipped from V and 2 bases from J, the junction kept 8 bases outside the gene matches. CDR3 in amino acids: CATSRPTGVSAGNTIYF. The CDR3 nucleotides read TGTGCCACCAGCAGACCGACAGGGGTCAGCGCTGGAAACACCATATATTTT.

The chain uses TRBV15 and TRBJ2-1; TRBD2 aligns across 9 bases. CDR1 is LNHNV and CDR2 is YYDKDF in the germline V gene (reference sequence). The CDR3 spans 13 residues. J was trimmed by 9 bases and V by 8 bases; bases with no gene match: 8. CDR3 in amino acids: CATSGTSRGEQFF. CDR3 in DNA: TGTGCCACCTCCGGGACTAGCAGGGGTGAGCAGTTCTTC.

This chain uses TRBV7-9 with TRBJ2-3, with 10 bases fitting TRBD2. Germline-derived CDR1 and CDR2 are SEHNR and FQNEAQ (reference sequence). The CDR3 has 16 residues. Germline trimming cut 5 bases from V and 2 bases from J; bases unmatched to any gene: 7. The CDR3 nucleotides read TGTGCCAGCAGCCGACTAGCGGGCAGAAACACAGATACGCAGTATTTT. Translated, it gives CASSRLAGRNTDTQYF. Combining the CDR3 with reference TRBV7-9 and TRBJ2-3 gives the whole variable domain DTGVSQNPRHKITKRGQNVTFRCDPISEHNRLYWYRQTLGQGPEFLTYFQNEAQLEKSRLLSDRFSAERPKGSFSTLEIQRTEQGDSAMYLCASSRLAGRNTDTQYFGPGTRLTVL.

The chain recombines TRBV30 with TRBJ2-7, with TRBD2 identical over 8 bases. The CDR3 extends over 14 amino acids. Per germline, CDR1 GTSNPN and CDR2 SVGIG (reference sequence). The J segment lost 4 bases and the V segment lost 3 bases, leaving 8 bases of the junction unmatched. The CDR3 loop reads CAWRALGGAYEQYF. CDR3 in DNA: TGTGCCTGGAGGGCCCTCGGGGGGGCTTACGAGCAGTACTTC.

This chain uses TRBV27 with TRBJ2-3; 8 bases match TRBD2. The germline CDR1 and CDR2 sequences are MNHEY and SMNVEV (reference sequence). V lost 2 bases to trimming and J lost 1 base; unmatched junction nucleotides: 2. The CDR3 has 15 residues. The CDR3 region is CASSLPGGGTDTQYF. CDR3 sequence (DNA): TGTGCCAGCAGTTTACCGGGAGGGGGCACAGATACGCAGTATTTT.

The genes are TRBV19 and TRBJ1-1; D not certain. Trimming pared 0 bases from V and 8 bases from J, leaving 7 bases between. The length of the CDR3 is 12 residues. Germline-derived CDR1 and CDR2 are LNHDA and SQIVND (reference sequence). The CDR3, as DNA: TGTGCCAGTAGTATAGATTCGCGGGAAGCTTTCTTT. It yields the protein CASSIDSREAFF.

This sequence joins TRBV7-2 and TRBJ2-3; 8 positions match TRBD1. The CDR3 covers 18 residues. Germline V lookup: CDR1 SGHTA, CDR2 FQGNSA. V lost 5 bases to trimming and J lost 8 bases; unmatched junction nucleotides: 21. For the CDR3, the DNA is TGTGCCAGCAGCGCCCGGGACAGGACAACTTTAACCCAAATTACGCAGTATTTT. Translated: CASSARDRTTLTQITQYF.

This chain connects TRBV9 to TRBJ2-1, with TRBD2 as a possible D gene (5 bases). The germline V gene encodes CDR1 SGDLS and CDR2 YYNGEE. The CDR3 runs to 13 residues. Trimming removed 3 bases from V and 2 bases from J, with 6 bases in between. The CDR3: CASSATTYNEQFF. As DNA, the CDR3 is TGTGCCAGCAGCGCGACTACCTACAATGAGCAGTTCTTC.

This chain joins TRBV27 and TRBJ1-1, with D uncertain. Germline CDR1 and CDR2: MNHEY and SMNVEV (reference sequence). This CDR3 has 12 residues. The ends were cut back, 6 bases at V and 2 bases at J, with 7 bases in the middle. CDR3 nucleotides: TGTGCCAGCAGAACAAGAAACACTGAAGCTTTCTTT. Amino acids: CASRTRNTEAFF.

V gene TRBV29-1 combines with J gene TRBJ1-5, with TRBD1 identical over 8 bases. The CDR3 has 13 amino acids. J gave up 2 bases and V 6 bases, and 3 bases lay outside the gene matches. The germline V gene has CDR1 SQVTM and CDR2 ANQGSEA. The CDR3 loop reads CSVVTGGNQPQHF. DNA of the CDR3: TGCAGCGTCGTGACAGGGGGCAATCAGCCCCAGCATTTT.

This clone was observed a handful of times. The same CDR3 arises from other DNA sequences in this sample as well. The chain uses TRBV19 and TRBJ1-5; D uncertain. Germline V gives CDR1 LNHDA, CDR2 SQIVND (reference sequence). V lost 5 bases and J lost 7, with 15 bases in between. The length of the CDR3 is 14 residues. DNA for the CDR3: TGTGCCAGTAGTGGGTCAGGAGGTCGACAGCCCCAGCATTTT. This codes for CASSGSGGRQPQHF.

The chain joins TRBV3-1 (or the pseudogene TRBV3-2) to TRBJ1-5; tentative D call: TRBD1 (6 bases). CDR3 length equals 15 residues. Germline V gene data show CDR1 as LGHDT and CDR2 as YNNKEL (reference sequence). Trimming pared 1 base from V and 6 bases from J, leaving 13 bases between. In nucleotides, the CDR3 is TGTGCCAGCAGCCAAGGCCGGGACAAAGGTCAGCCCCAGCATTTT. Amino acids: CASSQGRDKGQPQHF.

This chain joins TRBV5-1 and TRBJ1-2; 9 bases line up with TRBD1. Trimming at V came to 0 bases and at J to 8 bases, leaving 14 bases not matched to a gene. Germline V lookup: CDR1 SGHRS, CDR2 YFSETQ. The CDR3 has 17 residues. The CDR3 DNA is TGCGCCAGCAGCTTGGATGGTTTGGACAGGGGCGGTCAGGGCTACACCTTC. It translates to CASSLDGLDRGGQGYTF.

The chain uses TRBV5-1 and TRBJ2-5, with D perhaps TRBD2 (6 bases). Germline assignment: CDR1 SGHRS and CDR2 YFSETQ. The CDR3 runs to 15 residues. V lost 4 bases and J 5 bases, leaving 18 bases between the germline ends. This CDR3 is CASSTDGGFRETQYF. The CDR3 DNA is TGCGCCAGCAGCACCGATGGGGGGTTTCGGGAGACCCAGTACTTC.

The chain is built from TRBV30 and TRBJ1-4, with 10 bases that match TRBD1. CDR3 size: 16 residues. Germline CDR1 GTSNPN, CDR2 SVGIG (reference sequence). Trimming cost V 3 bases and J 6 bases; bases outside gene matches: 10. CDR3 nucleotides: TGTGCCTGGAGCCTTTCCGGGACAGGGGCACATGAAAAACTGTTTTTT. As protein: CAWSLSGTGAHEKLFF.

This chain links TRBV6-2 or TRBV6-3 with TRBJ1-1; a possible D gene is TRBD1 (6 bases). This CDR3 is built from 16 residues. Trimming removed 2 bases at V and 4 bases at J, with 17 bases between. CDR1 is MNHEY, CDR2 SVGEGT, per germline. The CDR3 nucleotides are TGTGCCAGCAGTTACCCCGGGCCAGCGGGGGCCACTGAAGCTTTCTTT. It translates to CASSYPGPAGATEAFF.

In nucleotides, the CDR3 is TGTGCCAGCCGGAAATCGGGCACCGGGGAGCTGTTTTTT. This codes for CASRKSGTGELFF. This rearrangement joins TRBV6-5 to TRBJ2-2, with D unclear. The CDR3 runs to 13 residues. Trimming pared 8 bases from V and 4 bases from J, leaving 11 bases between. The germline CDR1 and CDR2 sequences are MNHEY and SVGAGI.

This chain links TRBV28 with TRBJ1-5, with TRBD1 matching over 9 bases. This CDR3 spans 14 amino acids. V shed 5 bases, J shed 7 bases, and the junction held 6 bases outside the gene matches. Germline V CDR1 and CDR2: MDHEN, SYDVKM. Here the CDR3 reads CASSGDRGRQPQHF. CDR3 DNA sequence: TGTGCCAGCAGTGGTGACAGGGGGAGGCAGCCCCAGCATTTT.

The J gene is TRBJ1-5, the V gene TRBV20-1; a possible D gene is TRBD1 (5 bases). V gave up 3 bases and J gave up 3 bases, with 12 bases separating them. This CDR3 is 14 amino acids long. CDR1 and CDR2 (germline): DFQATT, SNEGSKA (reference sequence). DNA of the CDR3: TGCAGTGCTAGTTTAGGACAAAACAATCAGCCCCAGCATTTT. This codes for CSASLGQNNQPQHF.

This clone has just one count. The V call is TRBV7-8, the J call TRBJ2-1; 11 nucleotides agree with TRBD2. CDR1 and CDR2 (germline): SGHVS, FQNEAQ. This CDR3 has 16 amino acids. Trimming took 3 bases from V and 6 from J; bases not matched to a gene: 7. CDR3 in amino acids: CASSFLISGRANEQFF. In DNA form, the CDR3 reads TGTGCCAGCAGCTTCCTCATTAGCGGGAGGGCCAATGAGCAGTTCTTC.

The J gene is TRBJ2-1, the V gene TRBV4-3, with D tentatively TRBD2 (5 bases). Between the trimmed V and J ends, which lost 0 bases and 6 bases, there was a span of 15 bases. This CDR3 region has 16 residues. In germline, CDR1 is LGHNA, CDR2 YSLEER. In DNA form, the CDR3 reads TGCGCCAGCAGCCAAGATTCCACTAGTGGTAGCAATGAGCAGTTCTTC. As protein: CASSQDSTSGSNEQFF.

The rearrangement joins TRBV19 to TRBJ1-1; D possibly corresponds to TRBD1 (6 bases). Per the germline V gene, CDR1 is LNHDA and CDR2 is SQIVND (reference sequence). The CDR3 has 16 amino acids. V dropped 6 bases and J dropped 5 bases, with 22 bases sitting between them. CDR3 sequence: CASRGAAQGWRTEAFF. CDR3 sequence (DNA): TGTGCCAGTAGGGGCGCGGCGCAGGGGTGGAGGACTGAAGCTTTCTTT.

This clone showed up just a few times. CDR3 coding DNA: TGTGCCACCAGCTTACAAACAGGGGCAAATCAGCCCCAGCATTTT. This encodes CATSLQTGANQPQHF. V is TRBV15 and J is TRBJ1-5, with TRBD1 matching 7 bases. Germline V lookup: CDR1 LNHNV, CDR2 YYDKDF (reference sequence). Germline trimming cut 5 bases from V and 4 bases from J; bases unmatched to any gene: 8. The CDR3 consists of 15 residues.